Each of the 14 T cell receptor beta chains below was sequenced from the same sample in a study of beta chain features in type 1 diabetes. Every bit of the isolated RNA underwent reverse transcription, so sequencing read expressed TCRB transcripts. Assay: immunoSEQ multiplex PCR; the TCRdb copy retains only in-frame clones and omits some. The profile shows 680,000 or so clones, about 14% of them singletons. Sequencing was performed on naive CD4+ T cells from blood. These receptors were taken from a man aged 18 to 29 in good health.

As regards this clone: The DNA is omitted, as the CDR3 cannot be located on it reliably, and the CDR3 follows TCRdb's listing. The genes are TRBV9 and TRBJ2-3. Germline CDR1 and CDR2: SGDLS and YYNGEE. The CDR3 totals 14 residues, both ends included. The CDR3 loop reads CARQIGYCCVTQYF.

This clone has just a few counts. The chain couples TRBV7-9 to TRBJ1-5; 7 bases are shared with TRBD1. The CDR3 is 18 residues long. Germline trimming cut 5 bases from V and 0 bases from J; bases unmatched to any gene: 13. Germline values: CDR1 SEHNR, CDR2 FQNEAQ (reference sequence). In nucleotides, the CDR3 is TGTGCCAGCAGCCAAACCAAAGACAGGGAATATAGCAATCAGCCCCAGCATTTT. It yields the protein CASSQTKDREYSNQPQHF.

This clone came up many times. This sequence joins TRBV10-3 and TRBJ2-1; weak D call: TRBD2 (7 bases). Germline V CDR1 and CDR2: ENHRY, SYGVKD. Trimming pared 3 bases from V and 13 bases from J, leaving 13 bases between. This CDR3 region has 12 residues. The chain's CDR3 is CAISDIGGGQFF. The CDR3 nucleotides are TGTGCCATCAGTGATATTGGCGGGGGCCAGTTCTTC.

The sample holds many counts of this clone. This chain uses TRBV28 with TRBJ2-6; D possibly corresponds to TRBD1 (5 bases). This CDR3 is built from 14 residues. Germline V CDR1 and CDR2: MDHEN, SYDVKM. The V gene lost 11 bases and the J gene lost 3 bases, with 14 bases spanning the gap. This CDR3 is CAAYDSYGANVLTF. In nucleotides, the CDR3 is TGTGCCGCCTACGACAGCTATGGGGCCAACGTCCTGACTTTC.

The CDR3 here is CASSHTGTGPAFF. The CDR3 nucleotides read TGCGCCAGCAGTCATACCGGGACAGGGCCAGCTTTCTTT. V and J are TRBV23-1 and TRBJ1-1, with 9 bases fitting TRBD1. TRBV23-1 qualifies as an ORF whose function is uncertain. The CDR3 runs 13 residues. After removal of 3 bases from V and 10 bases from J, the junction contained 6 bases not matched to a gene.

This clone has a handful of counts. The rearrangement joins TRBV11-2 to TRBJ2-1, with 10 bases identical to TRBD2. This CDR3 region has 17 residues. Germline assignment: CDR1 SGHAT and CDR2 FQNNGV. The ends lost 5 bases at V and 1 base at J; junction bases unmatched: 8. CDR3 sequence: CASSPNIAGGSYNEQFF. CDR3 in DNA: TGTGCCAGCAGCCCGAACATAGCGGGGGGTTCCTACAATGAGCAGTTCTTC.

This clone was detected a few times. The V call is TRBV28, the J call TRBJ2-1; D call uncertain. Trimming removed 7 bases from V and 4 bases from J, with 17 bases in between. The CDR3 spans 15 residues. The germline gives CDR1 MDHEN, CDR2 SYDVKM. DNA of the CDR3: TGTGCCAGCACCTCTTCGCGACGGGTGTACAATGAGCAGTTCTTC. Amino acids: CASTSSRRVYNEQFF. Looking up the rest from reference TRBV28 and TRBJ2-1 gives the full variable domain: DVKVTQSSRYLVKRTGEKVFLECVQDMDHENMFWYRQDPGLGLRLIYFSYDVKMKEKGDIPEGYSVSREKKERFSLILESASTNQTSMYLCASTSSRRVYNEQFFGPGTRLTVL.

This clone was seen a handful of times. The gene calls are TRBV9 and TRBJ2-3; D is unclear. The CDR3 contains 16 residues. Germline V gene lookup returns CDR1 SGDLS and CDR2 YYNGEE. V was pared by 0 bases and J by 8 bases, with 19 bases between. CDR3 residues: CASSVGSAPAQTTQYF. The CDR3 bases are TGTGCCAGCAGCGTAGGGTCAGCACCCGCACAGACTACGCAGTATTTT.

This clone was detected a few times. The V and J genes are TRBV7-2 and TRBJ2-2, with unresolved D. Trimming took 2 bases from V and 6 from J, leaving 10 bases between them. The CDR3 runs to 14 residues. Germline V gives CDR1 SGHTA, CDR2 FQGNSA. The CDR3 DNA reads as TGTGCCAGCAGCTTACCCATTATGTCCGGGGAGCTGTTTTTT. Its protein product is CASSLPIMSGELFF.

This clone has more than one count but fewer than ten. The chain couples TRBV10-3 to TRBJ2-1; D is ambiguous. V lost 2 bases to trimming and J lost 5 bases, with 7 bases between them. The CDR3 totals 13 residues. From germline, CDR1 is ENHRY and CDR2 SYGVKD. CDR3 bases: TGTGCCATCAGTGAGAATCCAAACAATGAGCAGTTCTTC. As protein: CAISENPNNEQFF.

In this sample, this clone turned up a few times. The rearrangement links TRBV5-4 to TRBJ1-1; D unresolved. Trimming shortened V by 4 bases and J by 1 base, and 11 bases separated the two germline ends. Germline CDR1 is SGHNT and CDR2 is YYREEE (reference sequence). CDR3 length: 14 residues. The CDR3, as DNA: TGTGCCAGCAGCATTGGAGTTGGGAACACTGAAGCTTTCTTT. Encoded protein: CASSIGVGNTEAFF.

This chain's CDR3 is CASSSAAGSGGYGYTF. CDR3 nucleotide sequence: TGTGCCAGCAGTTCAGCCGCAGGAAGTGGAGGCTATGGCTACACCTTC. The gene calls are TRBV27 and TRBJ1-2; the D is unclear. CDR3 length equals 16 residues. CDR1 MNHEY and CDR2 SMNVEV come from the germline V gene (reference sequence). Trimming shortened V by 4 bases and J by 4 bases, and 19 bases separated the two germline ends.

Here the CDR3 DNA reads TGTGCCAGCTCACCGCAAGGCGGCGGGGAGCTGTTTTTT. It specifies CASSPQGGGELFF. The rearrangement uses TRBV18 and TRBJ2-2; D is ambiguous. The CDR3 runs 13 residues. The germline V and J ends were trimmed by 3 bases and 7 bases, with 9 bases remaining between them. The V gene's germline CDR1 is KGHSH and CDR2 LQKENI. The full variable domain, in which reference TRBV18 and TRBJ2-2 provide the parts outside the CDR3, is NAGVMQNPRHLVRRRGQEARLRCSPMKGHSHVYWYRQLPEEGLKFMVYLQKENIIDESGMPKERFSAEFPKEGPSILRIQQVVRGDSAAYFCASSPQGGGELFFGEGSRLTVL.

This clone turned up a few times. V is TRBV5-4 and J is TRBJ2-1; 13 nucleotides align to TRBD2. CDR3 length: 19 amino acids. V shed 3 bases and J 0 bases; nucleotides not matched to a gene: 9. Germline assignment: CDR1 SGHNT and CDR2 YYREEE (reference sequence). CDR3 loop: CASSSGLAGVVSSYNEQFF. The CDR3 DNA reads TGTGCCAGCAGCTCTGGACTAGCGGGAGTGGTAAGCTCCTACAATGAGCAGTTCTTC.